This entry describes one T cell receptor (beta chain). Source study methods: Counts of nucleated cells, estimated from reference gene primer amplification, were obtained. Data came from immunoSEQ multiplex PCR; TCRdb stores just in-frame clones and leaves some out. V, J and clone size are those of that table, while D and trimming were read from the DNA. This sample carries around 280,000 clones, 85% to 90% of them seen once, and the ten largest clones take 1.5% to 2%. These data come from a study of blood T cell repertoires in COVID-19. Study overall: COVID-19 samples collected from the United States, Italy and Spain covered acute and convalescent phases.

Participants, 18 to 89 years old, spanned fewer than 30 US areas. Participants reported their clinical history, and cohort assignment relied on those reports. The sequence came from a woman under 30 with acute COVID-19. Sequenced material: PBMCs or T cells enriched from blood (not recorded which).

For the CDR3, the DNA is TGTGCCAGCAGTTACGGGGGGTCAAACTCCTACGAGCAGTACTTC. This gives the protein CASSYGGSNSYEQYF. V gene TRBV6-2 or TRBV6-3 combines with J gene TRBJ2-7, with a weak D call TRBD2 (6 bases). The ends were cut back, 2 bases at V and 0 bases at J, with 11 bases in the middle. The CDR3 has 15 amino acids. CDR1 MNHEY and CDR2 SVGEGT come from the germline V gene.